This T cell receptor beta chain stems from a study of CD8 T cells in Susac syndrome. Study outcomes and limitations: It was acknowledged by the study that relatively few individuals were included in its TCR sequencing and HLA analysis.

On this clonotype: Its antigen is unknown.

The study sequenced TCR beta in blood CD8+ and CD4+ T cells. Negative isolation yielded CD4+ and CD8+ T cells, and FACS enriched TEMRA cells. The CDR3 length is 11 residues. Germline loops: CDR1 SQVTM, CDR2 ANQGSEA. Trimming took 3 bases from V and 4 from J, leaving 6 bases between them. Random hexamers were used to reverse transcribe an amount of about 0.45 to 1 ug RNA. An immunoSEQ multiplex PCR amplified TCR beta CDR3 over 54 Vbeta and 13 Jbeta. TCRdb passed the immunoSEQ multiplex PCR reads through MiXCR, listing each CDR3 protein once. The sample lists some 260,000 distinct CDR3 sequences, more than 75% occurring once.

This clonotype was sampled from a human donor with multiple sclerosis. The sequenced sample consisted of CD8+ T cells from PBMCs. This chain connects TRBV29-1 to TRBJ1-2; D uncertain. For the CDR3, the DNA is TGCAGCGTTGAGGACCGCTATGGCTACACCTTC. Its protein is CSVEDRYGYTF.